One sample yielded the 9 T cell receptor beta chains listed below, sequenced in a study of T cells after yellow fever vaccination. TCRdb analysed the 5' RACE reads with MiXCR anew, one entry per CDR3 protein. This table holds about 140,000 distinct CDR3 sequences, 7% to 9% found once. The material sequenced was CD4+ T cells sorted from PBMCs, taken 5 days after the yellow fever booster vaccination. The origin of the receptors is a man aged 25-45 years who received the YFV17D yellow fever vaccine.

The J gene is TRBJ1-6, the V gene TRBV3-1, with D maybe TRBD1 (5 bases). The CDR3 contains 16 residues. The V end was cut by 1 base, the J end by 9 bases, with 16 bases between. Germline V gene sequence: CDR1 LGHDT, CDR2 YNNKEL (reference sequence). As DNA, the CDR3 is TGTGCCAGCAGCCAAGTATGGCGGGGCCCCGGTTCACCCCTCCACTTT. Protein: CASSQVWRGPGSPLHF.

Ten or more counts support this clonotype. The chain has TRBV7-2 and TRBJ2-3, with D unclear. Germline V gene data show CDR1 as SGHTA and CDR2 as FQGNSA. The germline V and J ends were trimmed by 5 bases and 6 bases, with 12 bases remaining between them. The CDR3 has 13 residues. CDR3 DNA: TGTGCCAGCAGCCTTACTCCCCCCGATACGCAGTATTTT. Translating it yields CASSLTPPDTQYF. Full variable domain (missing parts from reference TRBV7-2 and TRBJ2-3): GAGVSQSPSNKVTEKGKDVELRCDPISGHTALYWYRQSLGQGLEFLIYFQGNSAPDKSGLPSDRFSAERTGGSVSTLTIQRTQQEDSAVYLCASSLTPPDTQYFGPGTRLTVL.

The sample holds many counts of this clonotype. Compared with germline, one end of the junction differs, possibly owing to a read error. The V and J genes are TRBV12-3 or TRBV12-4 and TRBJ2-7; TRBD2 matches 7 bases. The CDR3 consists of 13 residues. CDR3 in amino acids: CASSLADEYEQYF. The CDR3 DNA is TGTGCCAGCAGTCTAGCGGACGAATACGAGCAGTACTTC.

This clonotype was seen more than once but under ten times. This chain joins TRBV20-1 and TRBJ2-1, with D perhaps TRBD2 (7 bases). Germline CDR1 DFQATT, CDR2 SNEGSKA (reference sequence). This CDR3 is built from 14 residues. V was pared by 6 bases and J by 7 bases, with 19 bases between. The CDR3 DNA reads TGCAGTGCCCCGGTCCCGGGGGGCAGAAATGAGCAGTTCTTC. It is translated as CSAPVPGGRNEQFF.

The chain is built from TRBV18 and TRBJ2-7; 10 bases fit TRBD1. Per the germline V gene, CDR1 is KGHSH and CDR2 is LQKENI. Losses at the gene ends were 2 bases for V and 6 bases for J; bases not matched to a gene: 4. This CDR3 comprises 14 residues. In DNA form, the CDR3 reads TGTGCCAGCTCACCAGACAGGGGGCGTAGCGAGCAGTACTTC. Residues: CASSPDRGRSEQYF.

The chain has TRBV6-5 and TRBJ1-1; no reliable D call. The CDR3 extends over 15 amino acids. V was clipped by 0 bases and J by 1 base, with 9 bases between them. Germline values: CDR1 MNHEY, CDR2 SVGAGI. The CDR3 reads CASSYSVRQNTEAFF. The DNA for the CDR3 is TGTGCCAGCAGTTACTCGGTACGGCAGAACACTGAAGCTTTCTTT.

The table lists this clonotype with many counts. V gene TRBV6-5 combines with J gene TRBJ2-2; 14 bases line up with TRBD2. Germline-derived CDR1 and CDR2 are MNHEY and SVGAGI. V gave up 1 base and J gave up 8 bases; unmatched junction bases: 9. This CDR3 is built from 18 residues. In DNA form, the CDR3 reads TGTGCCAGCAGTTACTTATTGGGGACTAGCGGGAGAGCAGGGGAGCTGTTTTTT. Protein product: CASSYLLGTSGRAGELFF.

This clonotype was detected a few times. CDR3 sequence (DNA): TGCAGTTGGGGGGGGACAGCCGTTAACACTGAAGCTTTCTTT. Translated, it gives CSWGGTAVNTEAFF. The genes are TRBV20-1 and TRBJ1-1, with 7 bases lining up with TRBD1. The CDR3 loop spans 14 amino acids. Trimming removed 8 bases from V and 2 bases from J; junction bases left unmatched: 11. Germline assignment: CDR1 DFQATT and CDR2 SNEGSKA (reference sequence).

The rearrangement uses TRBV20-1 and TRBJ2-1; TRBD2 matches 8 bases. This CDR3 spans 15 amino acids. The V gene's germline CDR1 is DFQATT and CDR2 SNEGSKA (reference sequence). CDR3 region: CIARDPGGHLNEQFF. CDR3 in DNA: TGCATCGCTAGAGATCCGGGAGGGCATCTCAATGAGCAGTTCTTC.